The 32 T cell receptor beta chains presented below share a single source sample, sequenced in a study of shared clonotypes between healthy human individuals. CD45RO-negative CD8 cells positively selected for CCR7 made up the naive population, which excluded terminally differentiated effector memory CD45RA+ cells. Assay: immunoSEQ multiplex PCR; the TCRdb copy retains only in-frame clones and omits some. The table has about 750,000 clones, around 93% seen once. The sequencing input was naive CD8+ T cells sorted from blood. These receptor sequences come from a man under 40 in good health.

The chain joins TRBV18 to TRBJ2-1; D may correspond to TRBD1 or TRBD2 (5 bases each). Germline CDR1 and CDR2: KGHSH and LQKENI. Trimming pared 3 bases from V and 6 bases from J, leaving 18 bases between. CDR3 length equals 16 residues. In DNA, the CDR3 is TGTGCCAGCTCACCTCTTGTACCGATTGGGGGCAATGAGCAGTTCTTC. As protein: CASSPLVPIGGNEQFF.

As for this clone: At one end the junction does not follow the germline gene, possibly because of a read error. This sequence joins TRBV5-6 and TRBJ2-7; 7 bases map to TRBD2. The CDR3 runs to 14 residues. CDR1 is SGHDT, CDR2 YYEEEE, per germline. The CDR3 region has the DNA TGTGCCAGCAGTTTGGGACTATCCCGCTTCGAGCAGTACTTC. It codes for CASSLGLSRFEQYF.

V usage is TRBV2 and J usage is TRBJ1-2, with 9 bases aligning to TRBD1. Losses at the gene ends were 6 bases for V and 1 base for J; bases not matched to a gene: 6. Germline V gives CDR1 SNHLY, CDR2 FYNNEI. This CDR3 has 15 residues. The CDR3 DNA follows: TGTGCCAGCAGACCTGGGACAGGGCTTAACTATGGCTACACCTTC. Protein: CASRPGTGLNYGYTF.

The gene calls are TRBV5-1 and TRBJ1-1; D unclear. This CDR3 has 13 amino acids. In germline, CDR1 is SGHRS, CDR2 YFSETQ. Trimming removed 4 bases at V and 3 bases at J, with 10 bases between. This CDR3 is CASSVTRDTEAFF. The CDR3 DNA is TGCGCCAGCAGCGTGACAAGGGACACTGAAGCTTTCTTT.

The V and J genes are TRBV9 and TRBJ2-3, with D possibly being TRBD1 or TRBD2 (5 bases each). Trimming pared 3 bases from V and 3 bases from J, leaving 26 bases between. Germline CDR1 is SGDLS and CDR2 is YYNGEE. The CDR3 runs to 19 residues. Here the CDR3 reads CASSDRPRTGWDVTDTQYF. DNA of the CDR3: TGTGCCAGCAGCGACCGGCCAAGGACGGGATGGGACGTTACAGATACGCAGTATTTT. The complete variable domain, with remaining parts taken from reference TRBV9 and TRBJ2-3, reads DSGVTQTPKHLITATGQRVTLRCSPRSGDLSVYWYQQSLDQGLQFLIQYYNGEERAKGNILERFSAQQFPDLHSELNLSSLELGDSALYFCASSDRPRTGWDVTDTQYFGPGTRLTVL.

The chain couples TRBV15 to TRBJ2-2; possible D gene TRBD1, 5 bases. The CDR3 runs 14 residues. Germline V gene lookup returns CDR1 LNHNV and CDR2 YYDKDF (reference sequence). The ends were cut back, 3 bases at V and 2 bases at J, with 7 bases in the middle. CDR3 sequence (DNA): TGTGCCACCAGCAGCGACAGCAACACCGGGGAGCTGTTTTTT. It is translated as CATSSDSNTGELFF.

About this clone: Within the sample, other DNA sequences also encode this same CDR3. DNA of the CDR3: TGCGCCAGCAGCTTGACAGGGGAAGCTTTCTTT. It is translated as CASSLTGEAFF. The chain combines TRBV5-1 with TRBJ1-1, with D perhaps matching TRBD1 (6 bases). Trimming took 1 base from V and 8 from J, leaving 6 bases between them. This CDR3 is 11 amino acids long. CDR1 is SGHRS and CDR2 is YFSETQ in the germline V gene.

The V gene is TRBV28, the J gene TRBJ1-5; D may be TRBD1 (5 bases). Germline CDR1 is MDHEN and CDR2 is SYDVKM. The CDR3 has 14 amino acids. Trimming left V 3 bases short and J 7 bases short, with 13 bases between. CDR3 DNA: TGTGCCAGCAGTTTTGTGAGGGGAGGACAGCCCCAGCATTTT. Protein product: CASSFVRGGQPQHF. The full variable domain, its missing parts supplied by reference TRBV28 and TRBJ1-5, is DVKVTQSSRYLVKRTGEKVFLECVQDMDHENMFWYRQDPGLGLRLIYFSYDVKMKEKGDIPEGYSVSREKKERFSLILESASTNQTSMYLCASSFVRGGQPQHFGDGTRLSIL.

The chain uses TRBV6-4 and TRBJ2-3; 7 nucleotides match TRBD2. The CDR3 runs 13 residues. Trimming took 8 bases from V and 0 from J; bases not matched to a gene: 2. CDR1 is MRHNA, CDR2 SNTAGT, per germline. CDR3 residues: CASGRESTDTQYF. In DNA form, the CDR3 reads TGTGCCAGCGGGCGGGAGAGCACAGATACGCAGTATTTT.

This clone showed up just once. This sequence joins TRBV2 and TRBJ2-7; D is unresolved. Trimming pared 3 bases from V and 1 base from J, leaving 13 bases between. This CDR3 has 15 residues. Germline V CDR1 and CDR2: SNHLY, FYNNEI. In DNA form, the CDR3 reads TGTGCCAGCAGTGAGTTTGTAGGCAGGTCCTACGAGCAGTACTTC. Amino acids: CASSEFVGRSYEQYF.

V is TRBV29-1 and J is TRBJ1-1, with 7 bases that match TRBD1. With V trimmed by 3 bases and J by 1 base, 11 bases remained unmatched. Germline loops: CDR1 SQVTM, CDR2 ANQGSEA. The CDR3 covers 16 residues. The DNA of the CDR3 is TGCAGCGTTGAGGGCAGGGGGTTGGAGGGGAACACTGAAGCTTTCTTT. Its protein product is CSVEGRGLEGNTEAFF.

The V call is TRBV19, the J call TRBJ2-1; 13 bases fit TRBD2. The CDR3 spans 15 residues. The germline V gene has CDR1 LNHDA and CDR2 SQIVND (reference sequence). V shed 3 bases and J 6 bases; nucleotides not matched to a gene: 2. The CDR3 nucleotides read TGTGCCAGTAGTATGGGACTAGCGGGAACCAATGAGCAGTTCTTC. Amino acids: CASSMGLAGTNEQFF.

This chain joins TRBV6-1 and TRBJ2-5, with D tentatively TRBD1 or TRBD2 (5 bases each). The CDR3 sequence is 14 residues long. The V gene lost 10 bases and the J gene lost 2 bases, with 17 bases spanning the gap. Per the germline V gene, CDR1 is MNHNS and CDR2 is SASEGT. The CDR3, as DNA: TGTGCCATCCTACCGACGGGGCGTCAAGAGACCCAGTACTTC. Its protein product is CAILPTGRQETQYF.

V usage is TRBV11-2 and J usage is TRBJ2-7; D is possibly TRBD2 (6 bases). The CDR3 is made up of 14 amino acids. The germline CDR1 and CDR2 sequences are SGHAT and FQNNGV. The V end lost 8 bases, the J end lost 0 bases, and 14 bases lay between the germline ends. The CDR3 DNA sequence: TGTGCCAGCCTCAGGGTCGGGAGCTCCTACGAGCAGTACTTC. This sequence encodes CASLRVGSSYEQYF.

The chain is built from TRBV7-9 and TRBJ1-4; TRBD1 agrees at 9 bases. V trimming: 3 bases; J trimming: 4 bases; junction bases outside the gene matches: 9. The CDR3 spans 17 residues. CDR1 SEHNR and CDR2 FQNEAQ come from the germline V gene (reference sequence). In DNA, the CDR3 is TGTGCCAGCAGCTTCGGGAACAGGGGGCTCGATAATGAAAAACTGTTTTTT. The encoded protein is CASSFGNRGLDNEKLFF. Using reference TRBV7-9 and TRBJ1-4 for the parts outside the CDR3, the full variable domain is DTGVSQNPRHKITKRGQNVTFRCDPISEHNRLYWYRQTLGQGPEFLTYFQNEAQLEKSRLLSDRFSAERPKGSFSTLEIQRTEQGDSAMYLCASSFGNRGLDNEKLFFGSGTQLSVL.

This chain joins TRBV19 and TRBJ2-1, with unresolved D. The V gene's germline CDR1 is LNHDA and CDR2 SQIVND (reference sequence). V lost 1 base and J lost 6, with 4 bases in between. This CDR3 comprises 12 residues. The CDR3 region is CASSIGSNEQFF. Written as DNA, the CDR3 is TGTGCCAGTAGTATAGGAAGCAATGAGCAGTTCTTC.

V and J are TRBV7-9 and TRBJ2-3; 11 bases line up with TRBD2. Looked up from germline, CDR1 is SEHNR and CDR2 is FQNEAQ (reference sequence). The length of the CDR3 is 15 residues. J gave up 7 bases and V 5 bases, and 8 bases lay outside the gene matches. The CDR3 reads CASSLEGLAVYTQYF. The CDR3 bases are TGTGCCAGCAGCCTGGAGGGACTAGCGGTTTATACGCAGTATTTT.

The chain is built from TRBV6-1 and TRBJ2-5; tentative D call: TRBD1 (5 bases). V lost 4 bases to trimming and J lost 4 bases, with 10 bases between them. The CDR3 sequence is 13 residues long. In germline, CDR1 is MNHNS, CDR2 SASEGT. The CDR3 DNA follows: TGTGCCAGCAGTGTGAAGGGGCCAGAGACCCAGTACTTC. Protein: CASSVKGPETQYF.

As for this clone: Other DNA sequences in the sample encode the same CDR3. The chain has TRBV6-5 and TRBJ2-2; D not certain. The CDR3 runs 12 residues. With 4 bases removed from V and 5 bases from J, the gap between germline ends came to 5 bases. Germline V gives CDR1 MNHEY, CDR2 SVGAGI. The DNA of the CDR3 is TGTGCCAGCAGTTCATTAACCGGGGAGCTGTTTTTT. Protein: CASSSLTGELFF.

The rearrangement joins TRBV25-1 to TRBJ2-6; unclear D gene. Germline lookup yields CDR1 MGHDK and CDR2 SYGVNS. V was cut by 6 bases and J by 2 bases, with 11 bases left in between. The CDR3 runs to 15 residues. CDR3 in amino acids: CASSRGVTGANVLTF. The CDR3 DNA reads as TGTGCCAGCAGCAGAGGTGTGACTGGGGCCAACGTCCTGACTTTC.

V and J are TRBV7-9 and TRBJ2-3, with 9 bases that match TRBD2. Per germline, CDR1 SEHNR and CDR2 FQNEAQ (reference sequence). The CDR3 loop spans 16 amino acids. The J segment lost 2 bases and the V segment lost 2 bases, leaving 5 bases of the junction unmatched. The DNA for the CDR3 is TGTGCCAGCAGCTTAAGAATAGCGGGGGCCACAGATACGCAGTATTTT. Translated, it gives CASSLRIAGATDTQYF.

The count of this clone is one. V and J are TRBV9 and TRBJ1-2, with a weak D call TRBD1 (5 bases). The CDR3 runs 15 residues. Germline lookup yields CDR1 SGDLS and CDR2 YYNGEE. V was clipped by 0 bases and J by 0 bases, with 9 bases between them. CDR3 bases: TGTGCCAGCAGCGTAGATCAGACAGCTAACTATGGCTACACCTTC. The encoded protein is CASSVDQTANYGYTF.

Note on this clone: This sample includes further DNA sequences coding for the same CDR3. The chain has TRBV5-4 and TRBJ2-7, with D unresolved. V lost 2 bases to trimming and J lost 0 bases, with 3 bases between them. The CDR3 loop spans 12 amino acids. In germline, CDR1 is SGHNT, CDR2 YYREEE (reference sequence). The CDR3 loop is CASSFGSYEQYF. The CDR3 nucleotides are TGTGCCAGCAGCTTTGGCTCCTACGAGCAGTACTTC.

The chain has TRBV7-8 and TRBJ2-1; TRBD2 agrees at 10 bases. The CDR3 totals 16 residues. V was pared by 0 bases and J by 4 bases, with 3 bases of the junction left unmatched. The germline V gene has CDR1 SGHVS and CDR2 FQNEAQ. CDR3 sequence (DNA): TGTGCCAGCAGCTTAGCGGGACTAGCGCTGTACAATGAGCAGTTCTTC. This gives the protein CASSLAGLALYNEQFF.

V is TRBV7-6 and J is TRBJ2-7; D may correspond to TRBD1 or TRBD2 (5 bases each). The CDR3 is 13 amino acids. Germline V lookup: CDR1 SGHVS, CDR2 FNYEAQ. Trimming cost V 6 bases and J 0 bases, with 9 bases left between them. The CDR3 DNA sequence: TGTGCCAGCAGAGATGGGACCTCCTACGAGCAGTACTTC. It codes for CASRDGTSYEQYF.

The genes are TRBV7-6 and TRBJ2-1; D might be TRBD2 (7 bases). With 5 bases removed from V and 5 bases from J, the gap between germline ends came to 22 bases. Germline CDR1 and CDR2: SGHVS and FNYEAQ. There are 17 residues in the CDR3. Here the CDR3 reads CASSPFRGEGPHNEQFF. The CDR3 bases are TGTGCCAGCAGCCCCTTTAGGGGGGAGGGCCCCCACAATGAGCAGTTCTTC.

This clone occurred once. The V gene is TRBV28, the J gene TRBJ2-7, with D uncertain. Germline lookup yields CDR1 MDHEN and CDR2 SYDVKM. The length of the CDR3 is 12 residues. Deletions cut 8 bases from V and 2 bases from J, with 10 bases between. The CDR3 spells CASEGVPYEQYF. CDR3 DNA: TGTGCCAGCGAAGGAGTCCCCTACGAGCAGTACTTC.

This clone was counted a few times. The chain couples TRBV27 to TRBJ2-2; either TRBD1 or TRBD2 may fit D (5 bases each). CDR1 MNHEY and CDR2 SMNVEV come from the germline V gene (reference sequence). This CDR3 spans 13 amino acids. Trimming cost V 6 bases and J 5 bases, with 10 bases left between them. The CDR3 sequence is CASRRGGTGELFF. The CDR3 bases are TGTGCCAGCAGAAGGGGCGGGACCGGGGAGCTGTTTTTT.

The rearrangement uses TRBV9 and TRBJ2-6; D is unresolved. CDR1 is SGDLS and CDR2 is YYNGEE in the germline V gene. The CDR3 extends over 15 amino acids. With 0 bases removed from V and 3 bases from J, the gap between germline ends came to 7 bases. The CDR3 DNA is TGTGCCAGCAGCGTAGGGTCAGGTGGGGCCAACGTCCTGACTTTC. Translating it yields CASSVGSGGANVLTF.

The genes are TRBV28 and TRBJ2-2, with TRBD2 matching 15 bases. The CDR3 totals 18 residues. The ends lost 5 bases at V and 6 bases at J; junction bases unmatched: 10. Germline CDR1 is MDHEN and CDR2 is SYDVKM. In nucleotides, the CDR3 is TGTGCCAGCAGTCACGGGACTAGCGGGAGGTTTGTCGCCGGGGAGCTGTTTTTT. It yields the protein CASSHGTSGRFVAGELFF.

The chain carries TRBV19 and TRBJ2-2; TRBD1 aligns across 10 bases. The J segment lost 8 bases and the V segment lost 3 bases, leaving 6 bases of the junction unmatched. From germline, CDR1 is LNHDA and CDR2 SQIVND (reference sequence). The CDR3 consists of 15 residues. In DNA form, the CDR3 reads TGTGCCAGTAGTATCGGGACAGGGGTAAAAGGGGAGCTGTTTTTT. This translates into CASSIGTGVKGELFF.

The chain has TRBV7-8 and TRBJ2-1; the D gene is possibly TRBD1 (5 bases). The CDR3 runs 15 residues. The V gene lost 8 bases and the J gene lost 7 bases, with 21 bases spanning the gap. Germline V gene sequence: CDR1 SGHVS, CDR2 FQNEAQ. CDR3 sequence (DNA): TGTGCCAGCCGGAACCGGGCCAGGGTGGGGAATGAGCAGTTCTTC. This encodes CASRNRARVGNEQFF.